This TCR beta chain came from a study of naive and memory T cell subsets. In its sample, this clonotype was seen many times. There are 13 residues in the CDR3. The junction had 1 base not matched to a gene; V was cut back by 4 bases and J by 6 bases. The germline V gene has CDR1 LNHDA and CDR2 SQIVND (reference sequence). An equimolar mix of two oligonucleotides served as the beta constant-region primer for TRBC1 and TRBC2. Nested alpha and beta constant-region primers with the SP2 primer drove four PCR rounds on ligated cDNA. TCRdb passed the UMI-ligation and nested PCR reads through MiXCR, listing each CDR3 protein once. This table holds some 30,000 distinct CDR3 sequences, about 18% found once.

Sample: effector memory CD4+ T cells from blood. Subset indicated: effector memory, CD45RA- CD27-. The chain employs TRBV19 and TRBJ2-3, with TRBD2 matching over 10 bases. The TCR comes from a human donor in good health. This CDR3 is CASSKGLADTQYF. CDR3 sequence (DNA): TGTGCCAGTAGTAAGGGACTAGCGGATACGCAGTATTTT. The full variable domain, in which reference TRBV19 and TRBJ2-3 provide the parts outside the CDR3, is DGGITQSPKYLFRKEGQNVTLSCEQNLNHDAMYWYRQDPGQGLRLIYYSQIVNDFQKGDIAEGYSVSREKKESFPLTVTSAQKNPTAFYLCASSKGLADTQYFGPGTRLTVL.